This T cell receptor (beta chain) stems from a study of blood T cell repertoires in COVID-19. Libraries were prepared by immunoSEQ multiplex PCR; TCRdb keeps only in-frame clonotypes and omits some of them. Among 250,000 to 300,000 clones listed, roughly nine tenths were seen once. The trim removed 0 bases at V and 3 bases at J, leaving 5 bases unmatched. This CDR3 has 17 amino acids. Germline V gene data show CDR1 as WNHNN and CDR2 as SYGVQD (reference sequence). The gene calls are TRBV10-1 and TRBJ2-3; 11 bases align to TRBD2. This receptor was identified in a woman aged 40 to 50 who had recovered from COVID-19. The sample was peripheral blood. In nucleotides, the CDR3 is TGCGCCAGCAGTGAGTCAACTAGCGGGAGACAAACAGATACGCAGTATTTT. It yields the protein CASSESTSGRQTDTQYF.